Detailed here is one T cell receptor (beta chain). Its antigen is unknown. CDR1 is SGHRS and CDR2 is YFSETQ in the germline V gene. This CDR3 spans 13 amino acids. V lost 4 bases to trimming and J lost 4 bases, with 12 bases between them. These data belong to a study of early T cells in non-severe SARS-CoV-2 infection. The wider study: Whole-blood bulk RNA, unsorted, was sequenced, and chains were unpaired.

TCRdb passed the 5' RACE reads through MiXCR, listing each CDR3 protein once. The table records just over 95,000 distinct CDR3 sequences, more than 9.5% of them present only once. Whole-study results and caveats: A preference for anti-spike CD8 responses marked VDJdb matching, which missed private and CD4 specificities.

The receptor was derived from an adult who was a healthcare worker with PCR-confirmed SARS-CoV-2 infection or an uninfected control (not recorded which). Specimen: whole blood. The chain uses TRBV5-1 and TRBJ2-7; D might be TRBD1 (6 bases). CDR3 loop: CASSPGHRYEQYF. In nucleotides, the CDR3 is TGCGCCAGCAGCCCGGGACATCGATACGAGCAGTACTTC.